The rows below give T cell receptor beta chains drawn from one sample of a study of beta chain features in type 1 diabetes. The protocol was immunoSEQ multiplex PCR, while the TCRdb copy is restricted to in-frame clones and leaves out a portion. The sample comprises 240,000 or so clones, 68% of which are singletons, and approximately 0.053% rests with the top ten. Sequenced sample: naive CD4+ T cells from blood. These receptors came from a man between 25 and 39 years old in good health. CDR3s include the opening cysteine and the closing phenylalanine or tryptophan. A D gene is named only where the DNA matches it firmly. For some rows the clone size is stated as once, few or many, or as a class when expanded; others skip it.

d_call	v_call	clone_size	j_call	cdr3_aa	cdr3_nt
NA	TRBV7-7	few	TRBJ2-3	CASSPVDITDTQYF	TGTGCCAGCAGCCCTGTGGACATCACAGATACGCAGTATTTT
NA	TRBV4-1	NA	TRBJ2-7	CASSQSPFGEQYF	TGCGCCAGCAGCCAAAGTCCTTTTGGCGAGCAGTACTTC
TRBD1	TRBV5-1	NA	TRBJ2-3	CASIETGGDTQYF	TGCGCCAGCATCGAAACAGGGGGAGATACGCAGTATTTT
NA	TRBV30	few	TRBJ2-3	CAWSDGSGTTDTQYF	TGTGCCTGGAGTGATGGGAGCGGAACCACAGATACGCAGTATTTT
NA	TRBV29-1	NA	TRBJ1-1	CSVSRGRNTEAFF	TGCAGCGTTAGTAGGGGTAGGAACACTGAAGCTTTCTTT
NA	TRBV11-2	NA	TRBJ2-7	CASSLVGSYEQYF	TGTGCCAGCAGCCTCGTAGGATCCTACGAGCAGTACTTC
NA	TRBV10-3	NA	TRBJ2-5	CAISESKPGYRAQYF	TGTGCCATCAGTGAGTCGAAGCCAGGGTATCGTGCCCAGTACTTC
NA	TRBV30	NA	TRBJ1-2	CAWSDLDNYGYTF	TGTGCCTGGAGTGACCTCGATAACTATGGCTACACCTTC
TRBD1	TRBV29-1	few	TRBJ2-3	CSAGQGATDTQYF	TGCAGCGCAGGACAGGGTGCCACAGATACGCAGTATTTT
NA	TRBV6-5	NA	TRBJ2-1	CASSQDPRSEQFF	TGTGCCAGCAGCCAGGACCCCCGATCGGAGCAGTTCTTC
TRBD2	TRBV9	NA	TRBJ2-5	CASSGQPASGRETQYF	TGTGCCAGCAGCGGCCAACCGGCTAGCGGGAGGGAGACCCAGTACTTC
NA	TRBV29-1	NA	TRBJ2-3	CSVGTDTQYF	TGCAGCGTTGGCACAGATACGCAGTATTTT
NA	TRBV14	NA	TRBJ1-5	CASSQGLEPQHF	TGTGCCAGCAGCCAAGGTCTCGAGCCCCAGCATTTT
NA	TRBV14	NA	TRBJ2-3	CASSDRGSIDTQYF	TGTGCCAGCAGCGATCGGGGGTCGATAGATACGCAGTATTTT
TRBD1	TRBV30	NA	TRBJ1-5	CAWRGQGYQPQHF	TGTGCCTGGAGGGGACAGGGGTACCAGCCCCAGCATTTT
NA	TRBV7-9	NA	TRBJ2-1	CASSSRDNEQFF	TGTGCCAGCAGCTCGAGAGACAATGAGCAGTTCTTC
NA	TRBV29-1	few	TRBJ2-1	CSTEQGRDEQFF	TGCAGCACTGAACAGGGTCGGGATGAGCAGTTCTTC
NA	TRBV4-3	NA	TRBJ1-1	CASSQDVGNTEAFF	TGCGCCAGCAGCCAAGATGTAGGGAACACTGAAGCTTTCTTT
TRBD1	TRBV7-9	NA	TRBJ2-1	CASSLETGPYNEQFF	TGTGCCAGCAGCCTGGAGACAGGGCCCTACAATGAGCAGTTCTTC
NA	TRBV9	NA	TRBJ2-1	CASSVGGSLSEQFF	TGTGCCAGCAGCGTAGGTGGTAGCTTATCTGAGCAGTTCTTC
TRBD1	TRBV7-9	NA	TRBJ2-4	CASSLAGGDIQYF	TGTGCCAGCAGCCTGGCAGGGGGCGACATTCAGTACTTC
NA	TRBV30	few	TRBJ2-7	CAWSEQGYEQYF	TGTGCCTGGAGCGAACAGGGCTACGAGCAGTACTTC
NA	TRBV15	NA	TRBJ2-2	CATSGRQENTGELFF	TGTGCCACCAGCGGCCGACAGGAGAACACCGGGGAGCTGTTTTTT
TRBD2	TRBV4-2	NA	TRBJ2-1	CASSPRASGDYNEQFF	TGTGCCAGCAGCCCTCGGGCTAGCGGGGATTACAATGAGCAGTTCTTC
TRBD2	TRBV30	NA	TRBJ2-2	CAWRAGVNTGELFF	TGTGCCTGGAGAGCGGGAGTTAACACCGGGGAGCTGTTTTTT
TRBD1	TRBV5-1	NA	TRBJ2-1	CASSWEDRGNEQFF	TGCGCCAGCAGCTGGGAGGACAGGGGCAATGAGCAGTTCTTC
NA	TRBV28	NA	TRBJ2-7	CASRVAYEQYF	TGTGCCAGCAGGGTAGCCTACGAGCAGTACTTC
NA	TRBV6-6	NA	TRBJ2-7	CAIKQEPDGYEQYF	TGTGCCATCAAACAGGAGCCGGATGGGTACGAGCAGTACTTC
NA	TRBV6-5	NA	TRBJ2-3	CASSRTLRDTQYF	TGTGCCAGCAGCCGAACGCTTCGAGATACGCAGTATTTT
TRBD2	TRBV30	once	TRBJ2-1	CALKGGSEQFF	TGTGCCTTAAAGGGAGGGTCGGAGCAGTTCTTC
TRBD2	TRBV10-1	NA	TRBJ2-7	CASSQGLAGHEQYF	TGCGCCAGCAGTCAGGGACTAGCGGGGCACGAGCAGTACTTC
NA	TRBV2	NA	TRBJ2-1	CASSNPSYNEQFF	TGTGCCAGCAGTAACCCGTCCTACAATGAGCAGTTCTTC
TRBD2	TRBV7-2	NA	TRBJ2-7	CASSFMWREGLEEQYF	TGTGCCAGCAGCTTTATGTGGCGGGAGGGCCTGGAAGAGCAGTACTTC
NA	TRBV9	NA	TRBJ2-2	CASSVRAPNTGELFF	TGTGCCAGCAGCGTCCGAGCGCCAAACACCGGGGAGCTGTTTTTT
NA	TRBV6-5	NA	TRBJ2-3	CASSYGDTQYF	TGTGCCAGCAGTTACGGAGATACGCAGTATTTT
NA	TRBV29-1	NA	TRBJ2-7	CSVTGSSYEQYF	TGCAGCGTAACAGGGAGCTCCTACGAGCAGTACTTC
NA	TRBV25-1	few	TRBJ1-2	CASSDPNRAWDGYTF	TGTGCCAGCAGTGACCCCAACAGGGCATGGGATGGCTACACCTTC
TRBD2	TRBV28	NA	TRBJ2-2	CASRLAGGATGELFF	TGTGCCAGCAGATTAGCGGGAGGGGCGACCGGGGAGCTGTTTTTT
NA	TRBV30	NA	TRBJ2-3	CAWSPSTDTQYF	TGTGCCTGGAGCCCTAGCACAGATACGCAGTATTTT
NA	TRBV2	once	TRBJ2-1	CASRETWIFYNEQFF	TGTGCCAGCAGGGAGACCTGGATATTCTACAATGAGCAGTTCTTC
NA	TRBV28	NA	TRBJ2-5	CASSSREVPPRGETQYF	TGTGCCAGCAGTAGTCGTGAAGTACCCCCACGGGGGGAGACCCAGTACTTC
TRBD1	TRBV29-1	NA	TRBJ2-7	CSVSDRGFHEQYF	TGCAGCGTCTCGGACAGGGGGTTCCACGAGCAGTACTTC
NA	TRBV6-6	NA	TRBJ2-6	CASSQHRAPGANVLTF	TGTGCCAGCAGTCAACACAGGGCCCCTGGGGCCAACGTCCTGACTTTC
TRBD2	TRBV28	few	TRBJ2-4	CASSRSGTSGNIQYF	TGTGCCAGCAGTCGCTCCGGGACTAGCGGCAACATTCAGTACTTC
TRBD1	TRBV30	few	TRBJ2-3	CAWRSGQGYTDTQYF	TGTGCCTGGAGGTCGGGACAGGGATACACAGATACGCAGTATTTT
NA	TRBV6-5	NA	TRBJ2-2	CASSYYPGELFF	TGTGCCAGCAGTTACTACCCCGGGGAGCTGTTTTTT
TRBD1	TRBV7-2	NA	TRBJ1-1	CASSSKGTGYEAFF	TGTGCCAGCAGCTCGAAAGGGACAGGGTATGAAGCTTTCTTT
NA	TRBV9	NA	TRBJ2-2	CASSPRPGSDTGELFF	TGTGCCAGCAGCCCCCGCCCCGGGAGCGACACCGGGGAGCTGTTTTTT
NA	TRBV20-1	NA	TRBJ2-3	CSARPTDTQYF	TGCAGTGCTAGGCCCACAGATACGCAGTATTTT
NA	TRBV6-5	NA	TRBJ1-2	CASSYSIGLLYGYTF	TGTGCCAGCAGTTACTCGATTGGTCTCCTCTATGGCTACACCTTC